The 30 T cell receptor beta chains below were found in one sample sequenced in a study of T cell responses to AZD1222 COVID-19 vaccine. Method: immunoSEQ multiplex PCR; TCRdb's copy keeps in-frame clones and lacks some. The data show around 140,000 clones, with 89% seen just once and 2.9% held by the top ten. The sequencing here drew on peripheral blood, taken on day 0 of AZD1222 vaccination. The source of these receptors is an adult in good health.

This sequence joins TRBV3-1 (or the pseudogene TRBV3-2) and TRBJ1-2; 7 nucleotides agree with TRBD1. The CDR3 consists of 14 residues. V lost 4 bases to trimming and J lost 8 bases; unmatched junction nucleotides: 10. Germline V lookup: CDR1 LGHDT, CDR2 YNNKEL (reference sequence). The CDR3 here is CASSLSSGQYGYTF. The CDR3 nucleotides are TGTGCCAGCAGCCTAAGTTCGGGACAGTACGGCTACACCTTC.

The genes are TRBV7-6 and TRBJ2-7, with TRBD1 identical over 11 bases. This CDR3 region has 15 residues. V gave up 2 bases and J gave up 6 bases; unmatched junction bases: 6. CDR1 is SGHVS and CDR2 is FNYEAQ in the germline V gene. The CDR3 loop reads CASSLRRTGGTEQYF. In DNA form, the CDR3 reads TGTGCCAGCAGCTTAAGGAGGACAGGGGGCACCGAGCAGTACTTC. Drawing the rest from reference TRBV7-6 and TRBJ2-7, the complete variable domain is GAGVSQSPRYKVTKRGQDVALRCDPISGHVSLYWYRQALGQGPEFLTYFNYEAQQDKSGLPNDRFSAERPEGSISTLTIQRTEQRDSAMYRCASSLRRTGGTEQYFGPGTRLTVT.

This rearrangement joins TRBV18 to TRBJ1-6, with TRBD1 matching over 9 bases. The CDR3 totals 15 residues. Germline V lookup: CDR1 KGHSH, CDR2 LQKENI. The J segment lost 5 bases and the V segment lost 6 bases, leaving 5 bases of the junction unmatched. The CDR3 DNA reads TGTGCCAGCTCCCCGGACAGGGGAGATAATTCACCCCTCCACTTT. Translating it yields CASSPDRGDNSPLHF.

This clone was seen once. The rearrangement joins TRBV27 to TRBJ1-5; D is uncertain. V was trimmed by 2 bases and J by 5 bases, leaving 13 bases between them. CDR1 is MNHEY, CDR2 SMNVEV, per germline (reference sequence). The length of the CDR3 is 15 residues. The CDR3 bases are TGTGCCAGCAGTTTAGGTGGGCCTGTTTATCAGCCCCAGCATTTT. Its protein product is CASSLGGPVYQPQHF.

The chain links TRBV7-9 to TRBJ2-1, with D perhaps matching TRBD1 or TRBD2 (5 bases each). V was pared by 5 bases and J by 7 bases, with 21 bases between. The CDR3 covers 16 residues. The V gene's germline CDR1 is SEHNR and CDR2 FQNEAQ (reference sequence). This CDR3 is CASSPRDYEGLNEQFF. In nucleotides, the CDR3 is TGTGCCAGCAGCCCCAGGGATTACGAGGGGCTGAATGAGCAGTTCTTC.

Only one count was recorded for this clone. The chain carries TRBV11-2 and TRBJ1-6; unclear D gene. Trimming cost V 6 bases and J 9 bases, with 15 bases left between them. The CDR3 contains 14 residues. CDR1 and CDR2 from the germline V gene are SGHAT and FQNNGV. CDR3 bases: TGTGCCAGCAGTCCCCCCTACGTGGCTTCACCCCTCCACTTT. Its translation: CASSPPYVASPLHF.

The chain links TRBV2 to TRBJ2-7; D may be TRBD2 (6 bases). The CDR3 runs 15 residues. V was pared by 3 bases and J by 0 bases, with 12 bases between. Germline values: CDR1 SNHLY, CDR2 FYNNEI. The CDR3 is CASSDVAASSYEQYF. The CDR3 DNA reads TGTGCCAGCAGTGATGTAGCGGCAAGCTCCTACGAGCAGTACTTC.

The chain joins TRBV6-5 to TRBJ1-4; a possible D gene is TRBD1 (6 bases). Per the germline V gene, CDR1 is MNHEY and CDR2 is SVGAGI. V lost 7 bases and J 0 bases, leaving 12 bases between the germline ends. The CDR3 is 15 residues long. The CDR3 reads CASTRTVATNEKLFF. The CDR3 DNA follows: TGTGCCAGCACCCGGACAGTTGCAACTAATGAAAAACTGTTTTTT.

V is TRBV7-8 and J is TRBJ1-2; 7 nucleotides line up with TRBD1. V gave up 5 bases and J gave up 2 bases; unmatched junction bases: 8. In germline, CDR1 is SGHVS, CDR2 FQNEAQ. The CDR3 is 15 amino acids. The CDR3 sequence is CASSPRTGVNYGYTF. CDR3 nucleotides: TGTGCCAGCAGCCCCCGGACAGGCGTGAACTATGGCTACACCTTC.

The chain is built from TRBV6-5 and TRBJ1-2; D unclear. This CDR3 has 15 residues. Per germline, CDR1 MNHEY and CDR2 SVGAGI. V lost 6 bases, J lost 2 bases, and 16 bases lay in between. The CDR3 DNA follows: TGTGCCAGCAGCCTAAAGGTCACCTTGAACTATGGCTACACCTTC. Amino acid sequence: CASSLKVTLNYGYTF.

The rearrangement links TRBV10-3 to TRBJ2-1, with 7 bases fitting TRBD2. The CDR3 runs to 16 residues. Per the germline V gene, CDR1 is ENHRY and CDR2 is SYGVKD. Unmatched junction bases numbered 6, after V lost 0 bases and J lost 4 bases. CDR3: CAISESASGDYNEQFF. CDR3 nucleotide sequence: TGTGCCATCAGTGAGTCGGCTAGCGGAGATTACAATGAGCAGTTCTTC.

This chain connects TRBV20-1 to TRBJ2-1; no reliable D call. Trimming removed 1 base from V and 9 bases from J, with 4 bases in between. Germline V CDR1 and CDR2: DFQATT, SNEGSKA (reference sequence). The CDR3 runs 10 residues. The CDR3 loop reads CSARGGEQFF. The CDR3 nucleotides are TGCAGTGCTAGAGGGGGTGAGCAGTTCTTC.

The gene calls are TRBV10-3 and TRBJ1-2; the D gene is possibly TRBD1 (5 bases). V gave up 0 bases and J gave up 5 bases, with 13 bases separating them. This CDR3 region has 15 residues. Germline V CDR1 and CDR2: ENHRY, SYGVKD. This chain's CDR3 is CAISESGAQGYGYTF. CDR3 nucleotide sequence: TGTGCCATCAGTGAGTCAGGGGCCCAAGGGTATGGCTACACCTTC.

This chain links TRBV4-2 with TRBJ2-5; 14 nucleotides agree with TRBD2. J lost 3 bases, V lost 4 bases, and 4 bases had no gene match. The germline V gene encodes CDR1 LGHNA and CDR2 YNFKEQ. CDR3 length: 16 residues. CDR3 in amino acids: CASSRTTSGGEETQYF. The CDR3 bases are TGTGCCAGCAGCCGAACGACTAGCGGGGGGGAAGAGACCCAGTACTTC.

This rearrangement joins TRBV27 to TRBJ1-2; TRBD1 agrees at 11 bases. J was trimmed by 4 bases and V by 3 bases; bases with no gene match: 1. Germline V gene lookup returns CDR1 MNHEY and CDR2 SMNVEV (reference sequence). The CDR3 extends over 14 amino acids. CDR3 sequence: CASSLGQGGYGYTF. CDR3 DNA: TGTGCCAGCAGTTTGGGACAGGGGGGCTATGGCTACACCTTC.

The rearrangement links TRBV11-1 to TRBJ1-2, with TRBD1 as a possible D gene (6 bases). The V end lost 5 bases, the J end lost 6 bases, and 16 bases lay between the germline ends. Germline V gene sequence: CDR1 SGHAT, CDR2 FQDESV (reference sequence). There are 14 residues in the CDR3. The CDR3 sequence is CASSLHRAGDGYTF. The CDR3 DNA sequence: TGTGCCAGCAGCCTTCACAGGGCCGGGGATGGCTACACCTTC.

J is TRBJ2-7 and V is TRBV4-3; 7 positions agree with TRBD1. This CDR3 has 15 residues. The germline V gene encodes CDR1 LGHNA and CDR2 YSLEER. V shed 1 base and J 2 bases; nucleotides not matched to a gene: 5. The CDR3 region has the DNA TGCGCCAGCAGCCAAGTGTACAGGGGAGCCTACGAGCAGTACTTC. Translation gives CASSQVYRGAYEQYF.

This sequence joins TRBV27 and TRBJ1-1; D not certain. Per germline, CDR1 MNHEY and CDR2 SMNVEV (reference sequence). The CDR3 is 13 amino acids. Trimming stripped 6 bases from V and 5 bases from J, with 13 bases between. The CDR3 here is CASSSPLRTEAFF. As DNA, the CDR3 is TGTGCCAGCAGCTCCCCCCTTAGAACTGAAGCTTTCTTT.

V is TRBV29-1 and J is TRBJ2-7, with D possibly TRBD2 on 5 matching bases. The CDR3 is 13 residues long. With 6 bases removed from V and 5 bases from J, the gap between germline ends came to 17 bases. Germline V gene data show CDR1 as SQVTM and CDR2 as ANQGSEA. The CDR3 loop is CSVTHSLAHEQYF. CDR3 sequence (DNA): TGCAGCGTCACCCATTCTCTAGCCCACGAGCAGTACTTC.

The CDR3 nucleotides are TGTGCCACCAGCAGAGGGCGTCAGCCCCAGCATTTT. Protein product: CATSRGRQPQHF. The chain has TRBV15 and TRBJ1-5, with D hard to call. Trimming took off 1 base at V and 6 bases at J, with 4 bases between the two ends. Germline V gives CDR1 LNHNV, CDR2 YYDKDF (reference sequence). The CDR3 runs to 12 residues.

This chain joins TRBV28 and TRBJ1-1, with a weak D call TRBD1 (6 bases). V lost 1 base and J lost 0, with 15 bases in between. CDR1 MDHEN and CDR2 SYDVKM come from the germline V gene. The length of the CDR3 is 17 residues. In DNA, the CDR3 is TGTGCCAGCAGTTTATATATACAGGGCACCCTGAACACTGAAGCTTTCTTT. Protein sequence: CASSLYIQGTLNTEAFF.

The chain is built from TRBV27 and TRBJ2-1; D possibly corresponds to TRBD2 (6 bases). CDR1 and CDR2 (germline): MNHEY, SMNVEV (reference sequence). The V gene lost 3 bases and the J gene lost 7 bases, with 7 bases spanning the gap. This CDR3 has 12 amino acids. The CDR3 sequence: CASSFGGNEQFF. CDR3 nucleotide sequence: TGTGCCAGCAGTTTCGGAGGGAATGAGCAGTTCTTC.

This chain connects TRBV27 to TRBJ2-7; weak D call: TRBD2 (5 bases). This CDR3 region has 13 residues. Trimming took off 5 bases at V and 3 bases at J, with 11 bases between the two ends. Germline loops: CDR1 MNHEY, CDR2 SMNVEV (reference sequence). The CDR3 protein is CASSHIAGYEQYF. CDR3 sequence (DNA): TGTGCCAGCAGTCACATTGCGGGCTACGAGCAGTACTTC.

This chain links TRBV6-6 with TRBJ2-1; 12 positions match TRBD2. From germline, CDR1 is MNHNY and CDR2 SVGAGI (reference sequence). There are 16 residues in the CDR3. V lost 6 bases to trimming and J lost 7 bases; unmatched junction nucleotides: 10. CDR3 sequence: CASSPTSGGPKNEQFF. CDR3 DNA sequence: TGTGCCAGCAGCCCAACTAGCGGGGGGCCCAAGAATGAGCAGTTCTTC.

The chain links TRBV13 to TRBJ2-1; D unresolved. V lost 7 bases and J lost 6, with 13 bases in between. The CDR3 spans 13 residues. The germline V gene has CDR1 PRHDT and CDR2 FYEKMQ (reference sequence). The CDR3 bases are TGTGCCAGCACCCCTGAAGATGGCAATGAGCAGTTCTTC. Translating gives CASTPEDGNEQFF.

The chain uses TRBV2 and TRBJ2-7, with D maybe TRBD1 (6 bases). The V and J ends lost 2 bases and 4 bases respectively, with 9 bases between them. Germline assignment: CDR1 SNHLY and CDR2 FYNNEI. The CDR3 runs to 13 residues. The CDR3: CASSETGLYEQYF. CDR3 sequence (DNA): TGTGCCAGCAGTGAAACAGGGTTGTACGAGCAGTACTTC.

This clone was detected once. V gene TRBV7-2 combines with J gene TRBJ2-7; D possibly corresponds to TRBD1 (5 bases). This CDR3 is built from 15 residues. CDR1 and CDR2 from the germline V gene are SGHTA and FQGNSA. The ends were cut back, 3 bases at V and 1 base at J, with 13 bases in the middle. DNA for the CDR3: TGTGCCAGCAGCTTTACAGGCTCGGGTTCCTACGAGCAGTACTTC. Protein product: CASSFTGSGSYEQYF.

The J gene is TRBJ1-4, the V gene TRBV7-2; possible D gene TRBD1, 5 bases. V shed 5 bases and J shed 10 bases, with 20 bases lying between them. This CDR3 region has 15 residues. The V gene's germline CDR1 is SGHTA and CDR2 FQGNSA. CDR3 sequence: CASSPLGGAMVKLFF. In DNA form, the CDR3 reads TGTGCCAGCAGCCCCCTGGGAGGGGCAATGGTAAAACTGTTTTTT.

The rearrangement joins TRBV7-9 to TRBJ2-1, with TRBD2 matching 13 bases. CDR1 is SEHNR and CDR2 is FQNEAQ in the germline V gene (reference sequence). V shed 6 bases and J 7 bases; nucleotides not matched to a gene: 6. The CDR3 runs 15 residues. For the CDR3, the DNA is TGTGCCAGCAGAGCCACTAGCGGGGGGGCAAATGAGCAGTTCTTC. This encodes CASRATSGGANEQFF.

The chain has TRBV6-5 and TRBJ2-5, with D maybe TRBD2 (6 bases). Germline values: CDR1 MNHEY, CDR2 SVGAGI. The CDR3 loop spans 12 amino acids. V lost 7 bases, J lost 5 bases, and 11 bases lay in between. The CDR3 region has the DNA TGTGCCAGCACCGGGGGTTTCGAGACCCAGTACTTC. This gives the protein CASTGGFETQYF.